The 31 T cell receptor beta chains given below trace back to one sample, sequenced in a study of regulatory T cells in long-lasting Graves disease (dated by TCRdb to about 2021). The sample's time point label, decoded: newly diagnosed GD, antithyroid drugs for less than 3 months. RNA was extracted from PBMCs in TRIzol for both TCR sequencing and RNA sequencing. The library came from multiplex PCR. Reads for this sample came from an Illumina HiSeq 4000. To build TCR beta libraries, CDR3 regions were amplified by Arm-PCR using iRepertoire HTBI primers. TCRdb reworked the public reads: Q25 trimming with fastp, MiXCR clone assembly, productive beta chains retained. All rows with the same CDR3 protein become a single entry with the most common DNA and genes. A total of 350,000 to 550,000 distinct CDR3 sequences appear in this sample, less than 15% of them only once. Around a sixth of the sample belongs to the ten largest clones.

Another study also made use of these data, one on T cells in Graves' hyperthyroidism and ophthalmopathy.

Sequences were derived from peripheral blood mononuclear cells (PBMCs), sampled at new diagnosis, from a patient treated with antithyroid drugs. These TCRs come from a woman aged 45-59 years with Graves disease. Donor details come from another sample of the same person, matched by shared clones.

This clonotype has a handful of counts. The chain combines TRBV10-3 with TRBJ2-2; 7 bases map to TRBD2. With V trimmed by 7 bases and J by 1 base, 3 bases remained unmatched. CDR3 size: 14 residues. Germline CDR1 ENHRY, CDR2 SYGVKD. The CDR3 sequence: CAIMGGQNTGELFF. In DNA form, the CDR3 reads TGTGCCATCATGGGAGGGCAGAACACCGGGGAGCTGTTTTTT.

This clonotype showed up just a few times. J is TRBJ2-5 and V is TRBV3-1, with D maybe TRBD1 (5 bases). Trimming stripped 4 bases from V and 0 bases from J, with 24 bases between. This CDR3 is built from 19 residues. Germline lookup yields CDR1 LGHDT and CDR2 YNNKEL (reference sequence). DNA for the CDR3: TGTGCCAGCAGCCGAGATAGGTGGACACTCGACCAGTACCAAGAGACCCAGTACTTC. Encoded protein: CASSRDRWTLDQYQETQYF.

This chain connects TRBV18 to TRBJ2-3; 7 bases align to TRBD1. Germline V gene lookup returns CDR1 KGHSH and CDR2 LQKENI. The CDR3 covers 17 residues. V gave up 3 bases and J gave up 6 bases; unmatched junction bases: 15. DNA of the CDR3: TGTGCCAGCTCACCGATACAACCGGGACAGCCGAGGGATACGCAGTATTTT. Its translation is CASSPIQPGQPRDTQYF.

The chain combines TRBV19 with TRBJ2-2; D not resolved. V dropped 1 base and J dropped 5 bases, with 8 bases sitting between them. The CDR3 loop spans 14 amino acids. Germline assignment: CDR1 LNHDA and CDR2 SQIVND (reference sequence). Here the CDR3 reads CASSIGQVTGELFF. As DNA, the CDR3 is TGTGCCAGTAGTATAGGTCAGGTGACCGGGGAGCTGTTTTTT.

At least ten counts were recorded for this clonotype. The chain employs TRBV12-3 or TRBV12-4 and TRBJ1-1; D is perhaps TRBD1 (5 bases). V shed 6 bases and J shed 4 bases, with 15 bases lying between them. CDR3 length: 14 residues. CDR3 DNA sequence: TGTGCCAGCAGCCCGGACTCGGGGGGCACTGAAGCTTTCTTT. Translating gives CASSPDSGGTEAFF.

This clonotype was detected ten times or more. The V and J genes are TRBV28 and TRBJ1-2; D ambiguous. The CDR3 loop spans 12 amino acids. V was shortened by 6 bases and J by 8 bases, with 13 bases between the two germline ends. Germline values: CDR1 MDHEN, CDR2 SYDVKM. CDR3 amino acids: CASSARGRGYTF. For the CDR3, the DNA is TGTGCCAGCAGCGCCCGGGGTCGCGGCTACACCTTC.

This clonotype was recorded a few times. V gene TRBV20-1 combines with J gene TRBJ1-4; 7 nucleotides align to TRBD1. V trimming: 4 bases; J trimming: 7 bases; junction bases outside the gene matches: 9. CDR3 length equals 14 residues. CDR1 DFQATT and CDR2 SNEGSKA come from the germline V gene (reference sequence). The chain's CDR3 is CSAKNDRDGEKLFF. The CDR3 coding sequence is TGCAGTGCTAAAAATGACAGGGATGGTGAAAAACTGTTTTTT.

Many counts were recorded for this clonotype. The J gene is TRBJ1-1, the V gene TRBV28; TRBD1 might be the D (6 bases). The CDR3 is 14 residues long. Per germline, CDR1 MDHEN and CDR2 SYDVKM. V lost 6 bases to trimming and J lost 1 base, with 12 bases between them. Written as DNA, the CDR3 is TGTGCCAGCAGGATAGGGGGAGGGAACACTGAAGCTTTCTTT. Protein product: CASRIGGGNTEAFF.

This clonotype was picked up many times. For the CDR3, the DNA is TGTGCCAGCAGTTACTCGAAACAGTACTCCTACGAGCAGTACTTC. Its protein is CASSYSKQYSYEQYF. The J gene is TRBJ2-7, the V gene TRBV6-5; D call uncertain. This CDR3 comprises 15 residues. With 0 bases removed from V and 0 bases from J, the gap between germline ends came to 9 bases. Germline-derived CDR1 and CDR2 are MNHEY and SVGAGI.

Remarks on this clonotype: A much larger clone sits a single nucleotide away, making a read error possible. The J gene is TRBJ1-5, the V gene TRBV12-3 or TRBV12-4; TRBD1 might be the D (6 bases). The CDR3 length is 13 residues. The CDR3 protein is CASSGQWNQPQRF. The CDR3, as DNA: TGTGCCAGCAGTGGACAGTGGAATCAGCCCCAGCGTTTT.

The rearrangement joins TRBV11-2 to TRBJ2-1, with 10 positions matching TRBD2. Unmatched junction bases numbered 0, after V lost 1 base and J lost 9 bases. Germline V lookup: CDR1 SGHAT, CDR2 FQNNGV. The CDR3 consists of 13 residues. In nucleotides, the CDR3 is TGTGCCAGCAGCTTAGTAGCGGGAGGTGAGCAGTTCTTC. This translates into CASSLVAGGEQFF.

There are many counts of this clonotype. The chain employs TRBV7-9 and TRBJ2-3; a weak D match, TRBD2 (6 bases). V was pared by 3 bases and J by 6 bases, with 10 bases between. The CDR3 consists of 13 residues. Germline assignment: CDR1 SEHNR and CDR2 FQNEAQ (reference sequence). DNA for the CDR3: TGTGCCAGCAGCTTGGAGGGAGTGGATACGCAGTATTTT. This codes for CASSLEGVDTQYF.

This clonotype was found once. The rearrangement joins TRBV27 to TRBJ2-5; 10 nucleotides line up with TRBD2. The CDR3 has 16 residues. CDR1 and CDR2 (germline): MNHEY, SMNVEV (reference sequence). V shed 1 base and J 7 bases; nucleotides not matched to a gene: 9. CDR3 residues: CASSLWASGSMGTQYF. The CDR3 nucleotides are TGTGCCAGCAGTTTATGGGCTAGCGGGAGTATGGGGACCCAGTACTTC.

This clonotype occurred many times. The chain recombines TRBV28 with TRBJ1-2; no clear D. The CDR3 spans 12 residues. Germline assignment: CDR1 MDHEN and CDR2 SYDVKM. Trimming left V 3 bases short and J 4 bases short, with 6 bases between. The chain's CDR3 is CASSFEFYGYTF. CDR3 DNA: TGTGCCAGCAGTTTTGAATTCTATGGCTACACCTTC.

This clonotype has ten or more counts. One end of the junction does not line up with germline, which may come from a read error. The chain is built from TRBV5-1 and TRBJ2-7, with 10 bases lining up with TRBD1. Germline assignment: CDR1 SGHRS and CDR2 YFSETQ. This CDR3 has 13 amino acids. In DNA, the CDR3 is TGTGCCAGCAGCTTCGGGACAGGGGACGAGCAGTACTTC. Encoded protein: CASSFGTGDEQYF.

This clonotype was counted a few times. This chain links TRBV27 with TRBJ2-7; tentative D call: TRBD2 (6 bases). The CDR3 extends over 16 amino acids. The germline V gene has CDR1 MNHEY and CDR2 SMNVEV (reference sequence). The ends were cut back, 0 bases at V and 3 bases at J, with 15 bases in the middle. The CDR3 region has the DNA TGTGCCAGCAGTTTATCTTCCGGACTAACGAACTACGAGCAGTACTTC. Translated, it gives CASSLSSGLTNYEQYF.

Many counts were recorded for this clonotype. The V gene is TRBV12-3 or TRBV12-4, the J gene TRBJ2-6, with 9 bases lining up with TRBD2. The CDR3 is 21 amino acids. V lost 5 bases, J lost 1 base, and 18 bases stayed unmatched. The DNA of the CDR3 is TGTGCCAGCAGTACAAGGGGTGAGCGGGAGGCTCGTGTGTCTGGGGCCAACGTCCTGACTTTC. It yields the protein CASSTRGEREARVSGANVLTF.

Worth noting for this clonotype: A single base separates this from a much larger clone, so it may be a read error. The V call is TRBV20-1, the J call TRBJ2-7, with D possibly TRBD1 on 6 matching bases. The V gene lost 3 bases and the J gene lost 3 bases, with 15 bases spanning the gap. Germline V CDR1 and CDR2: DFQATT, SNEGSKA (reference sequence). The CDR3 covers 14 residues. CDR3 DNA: TGCAGTGCTAGTACGGTGGACAGACACTACGAGCAGTACTTC. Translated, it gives CSASTVDRHYEQYF.

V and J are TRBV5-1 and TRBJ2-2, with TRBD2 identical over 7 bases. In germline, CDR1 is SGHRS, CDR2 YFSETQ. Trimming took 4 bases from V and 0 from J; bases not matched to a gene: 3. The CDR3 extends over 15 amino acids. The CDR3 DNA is TGCGCCAGCAGCAAAGGGACTACGAACACCGGGGAGCTGTTTTTT. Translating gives CASSKGTTNTGELFF.

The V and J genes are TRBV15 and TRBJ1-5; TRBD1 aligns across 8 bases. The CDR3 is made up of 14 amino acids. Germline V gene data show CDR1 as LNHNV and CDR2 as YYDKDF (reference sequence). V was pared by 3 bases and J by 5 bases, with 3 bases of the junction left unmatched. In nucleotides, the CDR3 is TGTGCCACCAGCAGGTCACAGGGGGATCAGCCCCAGCATTTT. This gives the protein CATSRSQGDQPQHF.

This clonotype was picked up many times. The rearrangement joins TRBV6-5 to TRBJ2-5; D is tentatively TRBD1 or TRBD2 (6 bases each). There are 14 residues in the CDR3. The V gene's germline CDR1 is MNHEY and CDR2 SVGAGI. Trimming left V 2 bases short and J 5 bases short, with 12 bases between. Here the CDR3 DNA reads TGTGCCAGCAGTTACATCGGGGGCCTTGAGACCCAGTACTTC. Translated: CASSYIGGLETQYF.

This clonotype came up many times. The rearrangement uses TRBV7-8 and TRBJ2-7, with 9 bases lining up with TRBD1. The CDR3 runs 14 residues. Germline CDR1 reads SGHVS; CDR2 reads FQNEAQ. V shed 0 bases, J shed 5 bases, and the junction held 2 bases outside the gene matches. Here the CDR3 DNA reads TGTGCCAGCAGCTTAGCGGGGACAGGGAACGAGCAGTACTTC. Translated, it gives CASSLAGTGNEQYF.

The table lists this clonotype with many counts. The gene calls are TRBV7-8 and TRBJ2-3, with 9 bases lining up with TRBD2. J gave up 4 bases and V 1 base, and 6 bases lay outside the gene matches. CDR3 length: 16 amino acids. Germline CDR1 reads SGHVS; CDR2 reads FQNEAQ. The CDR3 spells CASSLVVAGVPDTQYF. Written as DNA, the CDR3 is TGTGCCAGCAGCTTAGTGGTAGCGGGAGTGCCAGATACGCAGTATTTT.

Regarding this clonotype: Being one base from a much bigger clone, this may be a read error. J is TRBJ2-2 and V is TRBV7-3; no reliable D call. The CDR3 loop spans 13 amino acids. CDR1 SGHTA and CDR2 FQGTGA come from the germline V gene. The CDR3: CAGSLIGTGELFF. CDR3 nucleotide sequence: TGTGCCGGCAGCTTAATTGGCACCGGGGAGCTGTTTTTT.

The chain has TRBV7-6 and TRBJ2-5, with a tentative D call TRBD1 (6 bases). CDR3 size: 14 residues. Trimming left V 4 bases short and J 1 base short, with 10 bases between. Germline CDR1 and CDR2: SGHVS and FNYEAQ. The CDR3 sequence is CASSSWTVQETQYF. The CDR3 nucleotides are TGTGCCAGCAGCTCTTGGACAGTCCAAGAGACCCAGTACTTC.

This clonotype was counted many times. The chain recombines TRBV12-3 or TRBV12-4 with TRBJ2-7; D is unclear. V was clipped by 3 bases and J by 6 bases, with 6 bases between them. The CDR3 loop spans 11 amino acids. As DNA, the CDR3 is TGTGCCAGCAGTTTCGGTGGCGAGCAGTACTTC. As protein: CASSFGGEQYF.

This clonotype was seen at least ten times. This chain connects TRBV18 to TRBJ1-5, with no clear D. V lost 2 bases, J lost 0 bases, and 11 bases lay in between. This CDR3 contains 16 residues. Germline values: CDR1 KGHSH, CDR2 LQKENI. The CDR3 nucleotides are TGTGCCAGCTCACCATCGTCAGATTATAGCAATCAGCCCCAGCATTTT. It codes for CASSPSSDYSNQPQHF.

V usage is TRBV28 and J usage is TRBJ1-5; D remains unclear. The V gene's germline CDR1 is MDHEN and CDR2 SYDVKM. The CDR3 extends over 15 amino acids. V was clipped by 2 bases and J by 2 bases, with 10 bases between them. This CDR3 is CASSLGNLGNQPQHF. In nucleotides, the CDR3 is TGTGCCAGCAGTTTAGGTAATCTTGGCAATCAGCCCCAGCATTTT.

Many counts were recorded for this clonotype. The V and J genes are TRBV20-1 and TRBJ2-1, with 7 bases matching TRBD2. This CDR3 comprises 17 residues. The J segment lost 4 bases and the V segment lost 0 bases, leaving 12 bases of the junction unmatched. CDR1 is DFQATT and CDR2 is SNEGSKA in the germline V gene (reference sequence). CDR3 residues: CSARDPDLSGPYNEQFF. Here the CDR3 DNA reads TGCAGTGCTAGAGATCCCGACCTTAGCGGGCCATACAATGAGCAGTTCTTC.

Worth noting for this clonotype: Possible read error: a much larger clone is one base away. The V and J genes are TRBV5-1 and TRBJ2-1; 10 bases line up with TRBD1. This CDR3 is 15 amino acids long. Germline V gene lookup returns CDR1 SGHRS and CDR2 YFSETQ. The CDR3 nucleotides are TGCGCCAGCAGCGGTGGGGGACAGGGGAGCAATGGGCAGTTCTTC. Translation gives CASSGGGQGSNGQFF.

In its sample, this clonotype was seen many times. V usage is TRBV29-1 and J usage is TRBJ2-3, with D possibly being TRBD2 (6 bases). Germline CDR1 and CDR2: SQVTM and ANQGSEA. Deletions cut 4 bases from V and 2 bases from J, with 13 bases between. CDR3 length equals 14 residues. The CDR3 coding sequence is TGCAGCGTTGTCTCCGGGACTCTCACAGATACGCAGTATTTT. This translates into CSVVSGTLTDTQYF.